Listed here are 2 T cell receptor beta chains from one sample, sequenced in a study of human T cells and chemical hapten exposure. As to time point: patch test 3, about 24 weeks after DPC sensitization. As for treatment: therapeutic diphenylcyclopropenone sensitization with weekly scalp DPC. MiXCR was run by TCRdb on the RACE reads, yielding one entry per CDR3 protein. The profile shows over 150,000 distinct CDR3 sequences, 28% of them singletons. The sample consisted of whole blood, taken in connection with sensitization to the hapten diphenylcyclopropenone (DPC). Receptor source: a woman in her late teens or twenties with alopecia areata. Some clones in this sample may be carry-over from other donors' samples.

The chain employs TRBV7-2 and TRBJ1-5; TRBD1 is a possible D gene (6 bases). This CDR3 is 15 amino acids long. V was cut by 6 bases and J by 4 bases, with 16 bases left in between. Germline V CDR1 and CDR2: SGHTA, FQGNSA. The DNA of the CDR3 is TGTGCCAGCAGATCGGACAGATCCCCTAATCAGCCCCAGCATTTT. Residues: CASRSDRSPNQPQHF.

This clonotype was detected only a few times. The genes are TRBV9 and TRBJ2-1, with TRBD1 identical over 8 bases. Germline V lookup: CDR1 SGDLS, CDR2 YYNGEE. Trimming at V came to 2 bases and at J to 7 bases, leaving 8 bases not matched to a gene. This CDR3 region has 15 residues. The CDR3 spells CASSVGRTGQNEQFF. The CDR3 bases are TGTGCCAGCAGCGTCGGACGGACAGGGCAGAATGAGCAGTTCTTC.